The source of this TCR beta chain is a study of shared clonotypes between healthy human individuals. Study as a whole: Per donor, three plates held CD4 naive cells, three held CD4 memory, two held CD8 naive and one held CD8 memory.

This clone was seen a single time. On sorted subsets, replicate PCRs used about 200 ng DNA, or 31,000 or so T cell genomes. Produced via immunoSEQ multiplex PCR; TCRdb's table is partial and in-frame only. The data contain roughly 2.2 million clones, around 93% of them singletons. Memory CD4+ cells were the fraction left after CD45RA+ naive selection. The origin of this receptor is a man between 18 and 35 years old in good health. Some clones in this sample may be carry-over from other donors' samples. The sample was naive CD4+ T cells from PBMCs. Subset described: CD45RA+ positively selected.

The CDR3 sequence: CASSHETQYF. CDR3 nucleotide sequence: TGTGCCAGCAGCCACGAGACCCAGTACTTC. The V and J genes are TRBV7-9 and TRBJ2-5; no firm D call. Trimming pared 5 bases from V and 5 bases from J, leaving 3 bases between. Per the germline V gene, CDR1 is SEHNR and CDR2 is FQNEAQ (reference sequence). The CDR3 loop spans 10 amino acids.